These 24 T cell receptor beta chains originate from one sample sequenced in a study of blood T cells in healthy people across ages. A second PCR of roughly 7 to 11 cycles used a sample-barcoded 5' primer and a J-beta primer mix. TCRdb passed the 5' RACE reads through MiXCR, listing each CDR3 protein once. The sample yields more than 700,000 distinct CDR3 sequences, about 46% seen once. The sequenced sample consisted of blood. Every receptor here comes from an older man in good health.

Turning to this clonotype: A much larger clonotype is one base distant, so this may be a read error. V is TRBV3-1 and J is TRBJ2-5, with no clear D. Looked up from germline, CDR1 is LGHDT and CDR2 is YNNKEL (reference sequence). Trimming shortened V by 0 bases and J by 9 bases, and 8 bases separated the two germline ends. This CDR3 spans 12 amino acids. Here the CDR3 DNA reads TGTGCCAGCAGCCAAGATATAGGAGCCCAGTACTTC. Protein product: CASSQDIGAQYF.

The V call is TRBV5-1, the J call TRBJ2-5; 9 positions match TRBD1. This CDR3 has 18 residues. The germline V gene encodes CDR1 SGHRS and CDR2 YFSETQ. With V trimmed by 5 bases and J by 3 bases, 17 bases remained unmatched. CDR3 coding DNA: TGCGCCAGCAGAATGTACCGGGGACAGGGAAGGCGGGAAGAGACCCAGTACTTC. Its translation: CASRMYRGQGRREETQYF.

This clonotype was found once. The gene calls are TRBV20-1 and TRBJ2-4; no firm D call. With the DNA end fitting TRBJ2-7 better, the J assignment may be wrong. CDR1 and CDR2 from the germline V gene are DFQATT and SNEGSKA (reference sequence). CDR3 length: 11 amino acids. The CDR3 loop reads CSARQSCEQYF. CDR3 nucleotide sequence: TGCAGTGCTAGACAGAGCTGCGAGCAGTACTTC.

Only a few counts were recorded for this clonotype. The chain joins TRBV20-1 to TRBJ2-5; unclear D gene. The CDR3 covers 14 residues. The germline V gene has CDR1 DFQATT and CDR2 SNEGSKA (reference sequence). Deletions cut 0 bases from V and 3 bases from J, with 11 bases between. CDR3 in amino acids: CSARDRRREETQYF. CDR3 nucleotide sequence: TGCAGTGCTAGAGATCGGCGCCGCGAAGAGACCCAGTACTTC.

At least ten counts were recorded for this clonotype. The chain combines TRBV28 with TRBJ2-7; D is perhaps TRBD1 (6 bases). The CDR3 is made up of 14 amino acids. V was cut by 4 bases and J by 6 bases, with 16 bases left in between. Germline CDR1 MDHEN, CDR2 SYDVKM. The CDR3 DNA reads TGTGCCAGCAGTTCCCGGGACAAAAGGACCGAGCAGTACTTC. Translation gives CASSSRDKRTEQYF.

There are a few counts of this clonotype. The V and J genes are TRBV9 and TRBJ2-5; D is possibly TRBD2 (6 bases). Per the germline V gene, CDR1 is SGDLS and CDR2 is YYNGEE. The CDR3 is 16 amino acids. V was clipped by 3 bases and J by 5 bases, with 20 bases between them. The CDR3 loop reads CASSGGGVVLGETQYF. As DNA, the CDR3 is TGTGCCAGCAGCGGCGGCGGGGTTGTTCTGGGGGAGACCCAGTACTTC.

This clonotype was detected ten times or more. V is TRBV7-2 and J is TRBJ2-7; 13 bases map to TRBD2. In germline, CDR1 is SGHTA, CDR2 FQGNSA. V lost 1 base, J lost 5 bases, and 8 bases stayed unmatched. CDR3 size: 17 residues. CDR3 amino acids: CASSLDMTSGRHDEQYF. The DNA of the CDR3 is TGTGCCAGCAGCTTAGATATGACTAGCGGGAGGCACGACGAGCAGTACTTC.

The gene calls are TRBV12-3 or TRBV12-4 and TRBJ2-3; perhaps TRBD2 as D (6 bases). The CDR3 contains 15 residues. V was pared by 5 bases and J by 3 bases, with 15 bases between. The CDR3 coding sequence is TGTGCCAGCAGTGCTAGCGTCAGCACAACAGATACGCAGTATTTT. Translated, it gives CASSASVSTTDTQYF.

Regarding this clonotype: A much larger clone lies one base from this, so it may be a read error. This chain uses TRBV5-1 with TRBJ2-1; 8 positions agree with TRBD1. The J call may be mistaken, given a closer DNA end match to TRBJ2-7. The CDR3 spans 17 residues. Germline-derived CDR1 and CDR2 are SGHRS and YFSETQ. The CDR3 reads CASSYGTGLFSYNEQYF. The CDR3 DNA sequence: TGCGCCAGCAGCTACGGGACAGGATTGTTCTCCTACAATGAGCAGTACTTC.

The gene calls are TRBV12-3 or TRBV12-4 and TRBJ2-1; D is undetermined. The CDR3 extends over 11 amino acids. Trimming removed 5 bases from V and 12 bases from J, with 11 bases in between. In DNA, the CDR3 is TGTGCCAGCAGTCTACCCTGGGTGCAGTTCTTC. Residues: CASSLPWVQFF.

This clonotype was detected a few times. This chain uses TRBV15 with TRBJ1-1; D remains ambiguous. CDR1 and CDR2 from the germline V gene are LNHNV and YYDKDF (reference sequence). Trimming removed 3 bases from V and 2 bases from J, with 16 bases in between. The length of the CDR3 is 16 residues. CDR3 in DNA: TGTGCCACCAGCAGCCCCGGCAGGACTAGCAACACTGAAGCTTTCTTT. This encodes CATSSPGRTSNTEAFF. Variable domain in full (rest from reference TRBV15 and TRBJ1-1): DAMVIQNPRYQVTQFGKPVTLSCSQTLNHNVMYWYQQKSSQAPKLLFHYYDKDFNNEADTPDNFQSRRPNTSFCFLDIRSPGLGDTAMYLCATSSPGRTSNTEAFFGQGTRLTVV.

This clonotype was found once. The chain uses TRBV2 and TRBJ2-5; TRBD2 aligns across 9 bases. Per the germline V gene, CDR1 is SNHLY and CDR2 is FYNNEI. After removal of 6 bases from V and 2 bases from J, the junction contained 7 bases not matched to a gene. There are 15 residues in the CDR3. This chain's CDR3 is CASSEVTSGQETQYF. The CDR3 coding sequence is TGTGCCAGCAGCGAGGTGACTAGCGGTCAAGAGACCCAGTACTTC.

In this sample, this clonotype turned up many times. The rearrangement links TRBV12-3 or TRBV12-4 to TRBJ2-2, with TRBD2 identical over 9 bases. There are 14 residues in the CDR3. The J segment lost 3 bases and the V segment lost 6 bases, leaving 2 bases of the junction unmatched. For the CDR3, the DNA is TGTGCCAGCAGAATAGCGGGAGACACCGGGGAGCTGTTTTTT. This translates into CASRIAGDTGELFF.

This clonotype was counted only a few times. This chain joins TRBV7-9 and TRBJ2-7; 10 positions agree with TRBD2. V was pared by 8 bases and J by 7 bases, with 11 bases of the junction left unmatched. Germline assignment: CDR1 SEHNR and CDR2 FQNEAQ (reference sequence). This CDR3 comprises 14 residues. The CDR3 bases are TGTGCCAGCGGTCTAGCGGGAGCCCCTTGTGAGCAGTACTTC. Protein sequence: CASGLAGAPCEQYF.

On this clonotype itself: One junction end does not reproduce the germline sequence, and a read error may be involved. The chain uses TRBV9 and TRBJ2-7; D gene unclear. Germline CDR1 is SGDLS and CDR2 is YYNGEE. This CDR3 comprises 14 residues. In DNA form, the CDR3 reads TGTGCCAGCAGCGCTAATCTGCGCTCCTGCGAGCAGTACTTC. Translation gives CASSANLRSCEQYF.

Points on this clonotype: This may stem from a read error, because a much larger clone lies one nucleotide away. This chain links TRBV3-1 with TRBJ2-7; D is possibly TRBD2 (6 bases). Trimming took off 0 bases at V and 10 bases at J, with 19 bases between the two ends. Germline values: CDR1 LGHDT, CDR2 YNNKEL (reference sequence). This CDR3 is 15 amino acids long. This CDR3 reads CASSQERLAQEAQYF. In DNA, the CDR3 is TGTGCCAGCAGCCAAGAGCGGCTAGCGCAAGAGGCCCAGTACTTC.

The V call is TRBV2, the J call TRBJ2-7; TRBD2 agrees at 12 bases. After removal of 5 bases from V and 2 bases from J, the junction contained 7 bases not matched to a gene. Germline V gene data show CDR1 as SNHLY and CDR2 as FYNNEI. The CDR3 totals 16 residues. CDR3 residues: CASSKNLAGGPYEQYF. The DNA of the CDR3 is TGTGCCAGCAGTAAGAATCTAGCGGGAGGGCCCTACGAGCAGTACTTC.

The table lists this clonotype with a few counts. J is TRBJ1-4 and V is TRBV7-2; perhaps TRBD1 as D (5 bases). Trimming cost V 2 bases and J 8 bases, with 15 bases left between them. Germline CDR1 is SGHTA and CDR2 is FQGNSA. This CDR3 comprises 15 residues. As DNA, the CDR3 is TGTGCCAGCAGCTTACAGGCAGGGCCCTACGAAAAACTGTTTTTT. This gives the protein CASSLQAGPYEKLFF.

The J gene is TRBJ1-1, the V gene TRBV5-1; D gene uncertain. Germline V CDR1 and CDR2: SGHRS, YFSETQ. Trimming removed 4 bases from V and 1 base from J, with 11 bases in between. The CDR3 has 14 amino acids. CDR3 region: CASSVYGENTEAFF. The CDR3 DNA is TGCGCCAGCAGCGTCTACGGTGAGAACACTGAAGCTTTCTTT.

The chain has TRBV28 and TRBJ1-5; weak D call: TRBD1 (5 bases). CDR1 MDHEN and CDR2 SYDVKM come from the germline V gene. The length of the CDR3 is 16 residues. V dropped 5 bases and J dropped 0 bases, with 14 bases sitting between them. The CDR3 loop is CASSDFGALSNQPQHF. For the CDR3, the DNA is TGTGCCAGCAGTGACTTCGGGGCACTTAGCAATCAGCCCCAGCATTTT.

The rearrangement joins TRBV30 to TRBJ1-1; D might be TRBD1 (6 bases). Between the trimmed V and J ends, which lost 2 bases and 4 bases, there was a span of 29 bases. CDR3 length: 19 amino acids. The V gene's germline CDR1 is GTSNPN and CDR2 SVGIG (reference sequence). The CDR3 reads CAWSPTPRGGAGTATEAFF. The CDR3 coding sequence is TGTGCCTGGAGTCCAACGCCCCGTGGGGGGGCGGGAACAGCCACTGAAGCTTTCTTT.

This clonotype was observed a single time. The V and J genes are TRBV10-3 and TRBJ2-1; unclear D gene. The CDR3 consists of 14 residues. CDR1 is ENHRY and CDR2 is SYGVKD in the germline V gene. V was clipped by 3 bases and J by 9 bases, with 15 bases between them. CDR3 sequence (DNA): TGTGCCATCAGTGAACAAGGCGGAGCTGGTGAGCAGTTCTTC. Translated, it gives CAISEQGGAGEQFF.

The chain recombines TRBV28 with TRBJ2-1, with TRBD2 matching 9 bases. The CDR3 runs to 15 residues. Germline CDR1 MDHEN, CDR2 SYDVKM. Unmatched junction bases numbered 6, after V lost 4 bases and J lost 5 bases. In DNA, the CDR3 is TGTGCCAGCAGTTCCCAGCGGGAGGTTAACAATGAGCAGTTCTTC. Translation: CASSSQREVNNEQFF.

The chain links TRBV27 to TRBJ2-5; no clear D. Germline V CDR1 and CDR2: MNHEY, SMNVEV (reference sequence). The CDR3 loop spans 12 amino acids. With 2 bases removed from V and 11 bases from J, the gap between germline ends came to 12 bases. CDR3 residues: CASSLLDSPQYF. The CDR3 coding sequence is TGTGCCAGCAGTTTACTCGATAGCCCGCAGTACTTC.